This T cell receptor beta chain was obtained from a study of CD8 T cells in Susac syndrome. Random-hexamer reverse transcription was applied to about 0.45 to 1 ug RNA. TCRdb analysed the immunoSEQ multiplex PCR reads with MiXCR anew, one entry per CDR3 protein. The sample holds roughly 200,000 distinct CDR3 sequences; more than 85% are singletons and the top ten take 0.075% to 0.095%. The sequenced target, TCR beta, came from blood CD8+ and CD4+ T cells. The CDR3 runs 14 residues. CDR1 is SGHRS and CDR2 is YFSETQ in the germline V gene. V was clipped by 4 bases and J by 4 bases; unmatched bases: 5. The chain is built from TRBV5-1 and TRBJ2-1, with 7 bases identical to TRBD1. Sequencing was carried out using CD4+ T cells from PBMCs. The sequence was obtained from a human donor with Susac syndrome. CDR3 nucleotides: TGCGCCAGCAGCATAGAGACAGGGTACAATGAGCAGTTCTTC. Translated, it gives CASSIETGYNEQFF.